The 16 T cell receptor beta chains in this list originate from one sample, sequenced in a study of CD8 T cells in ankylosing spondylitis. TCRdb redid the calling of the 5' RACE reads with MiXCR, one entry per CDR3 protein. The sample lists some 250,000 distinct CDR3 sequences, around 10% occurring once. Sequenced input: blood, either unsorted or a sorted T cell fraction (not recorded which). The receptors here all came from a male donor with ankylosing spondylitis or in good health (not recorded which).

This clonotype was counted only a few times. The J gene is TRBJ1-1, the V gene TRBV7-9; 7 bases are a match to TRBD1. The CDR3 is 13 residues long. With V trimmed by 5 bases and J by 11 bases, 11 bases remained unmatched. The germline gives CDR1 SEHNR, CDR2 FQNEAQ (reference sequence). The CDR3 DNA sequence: TGTGCCAGCAGCCCCGGACAGGCAATGGGTGCTTTCTTT. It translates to CASSPGQAMGAFF.

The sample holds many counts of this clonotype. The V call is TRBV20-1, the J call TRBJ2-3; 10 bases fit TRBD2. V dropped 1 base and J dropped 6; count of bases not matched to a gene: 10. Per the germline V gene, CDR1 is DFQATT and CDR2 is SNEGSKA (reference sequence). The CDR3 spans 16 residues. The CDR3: CSARGVERGGFDTQYF. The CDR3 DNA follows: TGCAGTGCTAGAGGGGTGGAGCGGGGGGGCTTCGATACGCAGTATTTT.

The CDR3 spells CASSSLGQSSSYNSPLHF. CDR3 nucleotides: TGTGCCAGCAGCTCACTTGGACAGTCAAGCTCCTATAATTCACCCCTCCACTTT. The chain recombines TRBV11-2 with TRBJ1-6, with D possibly TRBD1 on 6 matching bases. This CDR3 contains 18 residues. Deletions cut 4 bases from V and 0 bases from J, with 16 bases between. Germline CDR1 SGHAT, CDR2 FQNNGV.

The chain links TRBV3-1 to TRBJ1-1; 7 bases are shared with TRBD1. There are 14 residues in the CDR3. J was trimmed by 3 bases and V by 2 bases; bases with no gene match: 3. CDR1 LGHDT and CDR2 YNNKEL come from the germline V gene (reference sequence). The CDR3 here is CASSQSGQYTEAFF. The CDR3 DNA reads TGTGCCAGCAGCCAATCGGGACAGTACACTGAAGCTTTCTTT.

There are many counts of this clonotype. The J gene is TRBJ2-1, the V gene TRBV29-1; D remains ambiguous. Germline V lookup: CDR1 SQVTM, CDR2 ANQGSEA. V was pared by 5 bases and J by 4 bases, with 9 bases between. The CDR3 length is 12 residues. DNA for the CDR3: TGCAGCGTTTTCTGGGGTTACAATGAGCAGTTCTTC. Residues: CSVFWGYNEQFF.

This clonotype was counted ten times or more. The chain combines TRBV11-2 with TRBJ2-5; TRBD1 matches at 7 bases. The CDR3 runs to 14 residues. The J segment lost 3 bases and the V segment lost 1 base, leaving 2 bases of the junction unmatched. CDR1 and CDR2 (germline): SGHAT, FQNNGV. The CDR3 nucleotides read TGTGCCAGCAGCTTAGTAGGGACAGAAGAGACCCAGTACTTC. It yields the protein CASSLVGTEETQYF. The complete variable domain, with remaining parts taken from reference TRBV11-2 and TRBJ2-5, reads EAGVAQSPRYKIIEKRQSVAFWCNPISGHATLYWYQQILGQGPKLLIQFQNNGVVDDSQLPKDRFSAERLKGVDSTLKIQPAKLEDSAVYLCASSLVGTEETQYFGPGTRLLVL.

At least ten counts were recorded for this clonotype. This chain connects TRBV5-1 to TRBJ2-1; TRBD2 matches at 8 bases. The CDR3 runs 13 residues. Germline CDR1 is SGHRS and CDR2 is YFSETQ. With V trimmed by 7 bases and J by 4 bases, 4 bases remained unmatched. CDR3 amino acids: CASSGRAYNEQFF. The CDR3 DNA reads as TGCGCCAGCTCCGGGAGGGCGTACAATGAGCAGTTCTTC.

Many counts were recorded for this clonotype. CDR3 nucleotide sequence: TGCAGTGGGTTAGCGGGGGGCGAAATCCACGAGCAGTACTTC. Protein product: CSGLAGGEIHEQYF. This sequence joins TRBV20-1 and TRBJ2-7, with 10 bases identical to TRBD2. J was trimmed by 5 bases and V by 7 bases; bases with no gene match: 11. CDR3 length equals 14 residues. From germline, CDR1 is DFQATT and CDR2 SNEGSKA (reference sequence).

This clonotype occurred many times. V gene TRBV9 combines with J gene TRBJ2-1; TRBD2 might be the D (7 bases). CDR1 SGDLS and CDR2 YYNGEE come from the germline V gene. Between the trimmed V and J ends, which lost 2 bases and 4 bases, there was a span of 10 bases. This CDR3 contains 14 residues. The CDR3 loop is CASSVGGRYNEQFF. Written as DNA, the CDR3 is TGTGCCAGCAGCGTCGGGGGGCGATACAATGAGCAGTTCTTC.

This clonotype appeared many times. The CDR3 DNA reads as TGTGCCAGCAGCTTAGCGGGAGGGTCTAATGGCTACACCTTC. Its protein product is CASSLAGGSNGYTF. The gene calls are TRBV7-3 and TRBJ1-2; D ambiguous. Germline loops: CDR1 SGHTA, CDR2 FQGTGA. Trimming stripped 2 bases from V and 6 bases from J, with 13 bases between. The CDR3 runs to 14 residues.

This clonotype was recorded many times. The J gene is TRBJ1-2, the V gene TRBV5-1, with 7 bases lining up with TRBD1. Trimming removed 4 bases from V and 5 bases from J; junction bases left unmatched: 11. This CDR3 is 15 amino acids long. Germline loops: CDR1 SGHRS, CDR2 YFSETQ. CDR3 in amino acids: CASSAQGNQGYGYTF. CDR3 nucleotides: TGCGCCAGCAGCGCACAGGGGAATCAAGGGTATGGCTACACCTTC.

The CDR3 spells CASSQDRVSWTEAFF. The DNA for the CDR3 is TGTGCCAGCAGTCAGGACAGGGTGTCGTGGACTGAAGCTTTCTTT. This chain links TRBV28 with TRBJ1-1; TRBD1 matches at 8 bases. Per germline, CDR1 MDHEN and CDR2 SYDVKM. After removal of 5 bases from V and 5 bases from J, the junction contained 10 bases not matched to a gene. The CDR3 extends over 15 amino acids.

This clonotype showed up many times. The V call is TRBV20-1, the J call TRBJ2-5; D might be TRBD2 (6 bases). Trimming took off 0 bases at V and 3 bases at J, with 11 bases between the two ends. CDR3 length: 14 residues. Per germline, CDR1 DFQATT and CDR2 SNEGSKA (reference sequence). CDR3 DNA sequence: TGCAGTGCTAGAGATTGGCGGGGCGAAGAGACCCAGTACTTC. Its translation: CSARDWRGEETQYF.

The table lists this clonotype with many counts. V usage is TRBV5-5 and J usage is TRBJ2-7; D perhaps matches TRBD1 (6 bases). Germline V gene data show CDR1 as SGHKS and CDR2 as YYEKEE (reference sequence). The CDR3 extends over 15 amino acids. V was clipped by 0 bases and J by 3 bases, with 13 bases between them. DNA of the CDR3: TGTGCCAGCAGCTTGGGGCCCACAGGGTTCTACGAGCAGTACTTC. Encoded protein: CASSLGPTGFYEQYF. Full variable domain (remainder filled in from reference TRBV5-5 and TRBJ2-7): DAGVTQSPTHLIKTRGQQVTLRCSPISGHKSVSWYQQVLGQGPQFIFQYYEKEERGRGNFPDRFSARQFPNYSSELNVNALLLGDSALYLCASSLGPTGFYEQYFGPGTRLTVT.

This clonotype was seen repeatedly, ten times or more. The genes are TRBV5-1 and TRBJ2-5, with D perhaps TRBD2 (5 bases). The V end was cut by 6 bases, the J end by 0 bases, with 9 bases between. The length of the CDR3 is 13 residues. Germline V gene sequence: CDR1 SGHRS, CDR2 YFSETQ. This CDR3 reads CASNRGNQETQYF. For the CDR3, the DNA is TGCGCCAGCAACAGAGGGAACCAAGAGACCCAGTACTTC.

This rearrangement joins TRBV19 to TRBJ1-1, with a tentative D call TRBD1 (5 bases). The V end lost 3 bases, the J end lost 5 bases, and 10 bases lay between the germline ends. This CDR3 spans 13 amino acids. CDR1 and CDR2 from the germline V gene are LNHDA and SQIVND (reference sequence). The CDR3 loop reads CASSMMGRTEAFF. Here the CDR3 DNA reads TGTGCCAGTAGTATGATGGGGCGAACTGAAGCTTTCTTT.